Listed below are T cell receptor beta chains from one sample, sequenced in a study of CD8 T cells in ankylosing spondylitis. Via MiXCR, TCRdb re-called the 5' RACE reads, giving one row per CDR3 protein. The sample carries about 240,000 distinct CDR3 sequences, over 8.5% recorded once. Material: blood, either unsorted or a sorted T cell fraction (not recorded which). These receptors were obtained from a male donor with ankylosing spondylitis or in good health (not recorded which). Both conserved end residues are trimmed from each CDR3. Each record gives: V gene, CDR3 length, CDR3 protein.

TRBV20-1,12,SARDLTGYYEQY
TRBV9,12,ASSVSQRSYEQY
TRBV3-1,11,ASSQDEGNTIY
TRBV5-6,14,ASSLQGTATYNEQF
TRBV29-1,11,SVQGAGANVLT
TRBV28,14,ASSIPRTDGTGELF
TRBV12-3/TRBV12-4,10,ASSLTPYVLT
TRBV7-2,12,ASSSSGLGEKLF
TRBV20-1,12,SAPDSFYNSPLH
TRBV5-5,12,ASSLVNPNYGYT
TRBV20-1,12,SARAPGPTREQY
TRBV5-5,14,ASSYGQTLTNEKLF
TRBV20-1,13,SAPRSRGRATEAF
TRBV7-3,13,ASSDGRKNTGELF
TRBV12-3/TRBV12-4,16,ASTFHARGPSGANVLT
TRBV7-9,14,ASSLTGTSGKIEQF
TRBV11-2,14,ASSLLVSGERYEQY
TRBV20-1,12,SARAQSGAYEQY
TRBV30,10,AWSVPGQPQH
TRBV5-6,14,ASSSPGTGRGTEAF
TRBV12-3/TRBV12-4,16,ASSSSDGGSSGANVLT
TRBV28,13,ASSLPGVRNTEAF
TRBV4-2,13,ASSPTSGSSNEQF
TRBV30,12,AWNGREGLNEQF
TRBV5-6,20,ASSLGGASVILAEEGIDTQY
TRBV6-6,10,ASSYEGSPLH
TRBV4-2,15,ASSQEAGGRFVNEQF
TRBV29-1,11,SVQGSGANVLT
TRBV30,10,AWLRQYNEQF
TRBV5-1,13,ASSLGQGTNEKLF
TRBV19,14,ASSLAATGLNTEAF